The 27 T cell receptor beta chains listed next were all sequenced from one sample in a study of vaccination and CD4 T cells after COVID-19. Time point reported: late sampling 161 to 241 days after vaccination in a few convalescent patients. TCRdb reanalysed the PCR reads using MiXCR and keeps one entry per CDR3 protein. This sample has just under 30,000 distinct CDR3 sequences, with roughly 50% found just once. The sample consisted of CD4+ T cells from blood, taken about 7 months after SARS-CoV-2 vaccination. The receptors were sampled from a human donor who had recovered from COVID-19.

This clonotype was seen a few times. The chain has TRBV6-5 and TRBJ2-5, with D possibly being TRBD2 (6 bases). V was cut by 0 bases and J by 2 bases, with 22 bases left in between. CDR1 is MNHEY, CDR2 SVGAGI, per germline. This CDR3 is 19 amino acids long. The CDR3 DNA reads as TGTGCCAGCAGTTACTCTCAGTTGCGGGTTGCGGGACCTCAAGAGACCCAGTACTTC. Protein sequence: CASSYSQLRVAGPQETQYF.

The CDR3 nucleotides read TGTGCCAGCAGCCCTGGACAGGTTTACACTGAAGCTTTCTTT. Its protein product is CASSPGQVYTEAFF. This chain joins TRBV7-9 and TRBJ1-1; TRBD1 matches at 7 bases. Germline V lookup: CDR1 SEHNR, CDR2 FQNEAQ (reference sequence). V gave up 5 bases and J gave up 3 bases; unmatched junction bases: 6. The CDR3 runs to 14 residues. Combining the CDR3 with reference TRBV7-9 and TRBJ1-1 gives the whole variable domain DTGVSQNPRHKITKRGQNVTFRCDPISEHNRLYWYRQTLGQGPEFLTYFQNEAQLEKSRLLSDRFSAERPKGSFSTLEIQRTEQGDSAMYLCASSPGQVYTEAFFGQGTRLTVV.

A few counts support this clonotype. The rearrangement uses TRBV24-1 and TRBJ2-3; possibly TRBD2 for D (6 bases). CDR3 length: 19 residues. Trimming took 0 bases from V and 0 from J, leaving 18 bases between them. CDR1 is KGHDR, CDR2 SFDVKD, per germline. The CDR3, as DNA: TGTGCCACCAGTGATTTGGCGGTCCCGGGGGATCCTAGCACAGATACGCAGTATTTT. It encodes CATSDLAVPGDPSTDTQYF.

The rearrangement links TRBV20-1 to TRBJ2-5; D might be TRBD1 or TRBD2, each matching 7 bases. Trimming took off 2 bases at V and 4 bases at J, with 14 bases between the two ends. The CDR3 contains 14 residues. Germline CDR1 is DFQATT and CDR2 is SNEGSKA (reference sequence). CDR3 protein: CSARSQGGGETQYF. CDR3 DNA: TGCAGTGCTAGAAGTCAGGGGGGGGGAGAGACCCAGTACTTC.

The V and J genes are TRBV4-2 and TRBJ1-2; D unclear. V was pared by 1 base and J by 3 bases, with 9 bases between. The CDR3 runs to 14 residues. Per the germline V gene, CDR1 is LGHNA and CDR2 is YNFKEQ. In DNA form, the CDR3 reads TGTGCCAGCAGCCAAGTGAGGTCCCACTATGGCTACACCTTC. The encoded protein is CASSQVRSHYGYTF.

V gene TRBV20-1 combines with J gene TRBJ1-5; D might be TRBD1 (5 bases). Germline-derived CDR1 and CDR2 are DFQATT and SNEGSKA (reference sequence). V gave up 2 bases and J gave up 4 bases, with 15 bases separating them. The CDR3 contains 15 residues. This CDR3 reads CSARKGAERNQPQHF. DNA of the CDR3: TGCAGTGCTAGAAAAGGGGCAGAGAGAAATCAGCCCCAGCATTTT.

This clonotype came up a few times. The rearrangement joins TRBV28 to TRBJ1-1; D is undetermined. The germline gives CDR1 MDHEN, CDR2 SYDVKM. The CDR3 has 15 amino acids. Trimming shortened V by 3 bases and J by 0 bases, and 11 bases separated the two germline ends. In nucleotides, the CDR3 is TGTGCCAGCAGTTTGGGCGGCAGGATGAACACTGAAGCTTTCTTT. Translating gives CASSLGGRMNTEAFF.

This clonotype was counted once. The chain carries TRBV5-6 and TRBJ2-5; D not certain. Germline V gene data show CDR1 as SGHDT and CDR2 as YYEEEE. V shed 3 bases and J shed 5 bases, with 5 bases lying between them. This CDR3 spans 11 amino acids. The CDR3 reads CASSSLETQYF. The CDR3 DNA reads TGTGCCAGCAGCTCCCTGGAGACCCAGTACTTC.

The genes are TRBV20-1 and TRBJ2-5; 11 bases are a match to TRBD2. V was clipped by 6 bases and J by 4 bases; unmatched bases: 13. The length of the CDR3 is 16 residues. Germline V CDR1 and CDR2: DFQATT, SNEGSKA (reference sequence). CDR3 nucleotide sequence: TGCAGTGCCAGGGTAGCGGGAGGGCGAGGAGGAGAGACCCAGTACTTC. Residues: CSARVAGGRGGETQYF.

This clonotype came up a few times. The V gene is TRBV19, the J gene TRBJ2-1; perhaps TRBD1 as D (5 bases). This CDR3 spans 14 amino acids. Germline V gene lookup returns CDR1 LNHDA and CDR2 SQIVND (reference sequence). V gave up 1 base and J gave up 8 bases, with 12 bases separating them. The CDR3 coding sequence is TGTGCCAGTAGTATAGGTCTCAGGGAATATGAGCAGTTCTTC. This translates into CASSIGLREYEQFF.

The chain carries TRBV20-1 and TRBJ2-7; D remains ambiguous. The V gene's germline CDR1 is DFQATT and CDR2 SNEGSKA (reference sequence). CDR3 length equals 16 residues. V was shortened by 3 bases and J by 2 bases, with 20 bases between the two germline ends. This CDR3 reads CSASVQEWPGAYEQYF. The CDR3 coding sequence is TGCAGTGCTAGTGTCCAAGAGTGGCCAGGAGCCTACGAGCAGTACTTC.

This clonotype was seen only once. The chain links TRBV15 to TRBJ2-2, with 9 bases aligning to TRBD1. From germline, CDR1 is LNHNV and CDR2 YYDKDF (reference sequence). The CDR3 is 17 residues long. Unmatched junction bases numbered 7, after V lost 4 bases and J lost 1 base. This CDR3 is CATSITGGVMNTGELFF. The DNA of the CDR3 is TGTGCCACCAGCATTACAGGGGGCGTGATGAACACCGGGGAGCTGTTTTTT.

This clonotype was counted only a few times. The rearrangement joins TRBV6-5 to TRBJ1-1; D gene uncertain. The CDR3 covers 14 residues. The germline V gene has CDR1 MNHEY and CDR2 SVGAGI. V was cut by 2 bases and J by 1 base, with 8 bases left in between. This chain's CDR3 is CASSYATPNTEAFF. CDR3 nucleotides: TGTGCCAGCAGTTACGCCACACCGAACACTGAAGCTTTCTTT.

The V and J genes are TRBV28 and TRBJ2-1; 8 positions match TRBD2. V trimming: 5 bases; J trimming: 4 bases; junction bases outside the gene matches: 10. The CDR3 sequence is 16 residues long. CDR1 is MDHEN, CDR2 SYDVKM, per germline. CDR3 region: CASSGTNRGGYNEQFF. The CDR3 DNA reads TGTGCCAGCAGTGGAACCAACCGGGGGGGGTACAATGAGCAGTTCTTC.

The chain carries TRBV19 and TRBJ2-3; possibly TRBD1 for D (6 bases). The CDR3 extends over 14 amino acids. V was shortened by 5 bases and J by 0 bases, with 9 bases between the two germline ends. The germline gives CDR1 LNHDA, CDR2 SQIVND (reference sequence). The CDR3: CASSADRSTDTQYF. CDR3 DNA: TGTGCCAGTAGTGCCGACAGGAGCACAGATACGCAGTATTTT.

This clonotype was recorded a few times. This chain joins TRBV15 and TRBJ2-3; D is uncertain. V was clipped by 3 bases and J by 3 bases, with 4 bases between them. CDR1 is LNHNV and CDR2 is YYDKDF in the germline V gene (reference sequence). The CDR3 runs to 12 residues. The CDR3 coding sequence is TGTGCCACCAGCAGGGTAACAGATACGCAGTATTTT. Protein product: CATSRVTDTQYF.

The count of this clonotype is one. The chain is built from TRBV11-3 and TRBJ2-5; maybe TRBD2 (7 bases). Trimming took 6 bases from V and 3 from J, leaving 11 bases between them. The germline V gene has CDR1 SGHNT and CDR2 YENEEA. The CDR3 runs 13 residues. The CDR3 protein is CASRGAGEETQYF. The CDR3 region has the DNA TGTGCCAGCAGGGGGGCGGGGGAAGAGACCCAGTACTTC.

The rearrangement joins TRBV6-1 to TRBJ2-7; maybe TRBD2 (6 bases). V was clipped by 6 bases and J by 7 bases, with 10 bases between them. Per germline, CDR1 MNHNS and CDR2 SASEGT. The CDR3 runs to 11 residues. The CDR3 region is CASSQLAEQYF. The CDR3 DNA reads TGTGCCAGCAGCCAGCTAGCGGAGCAGTACTTC.

The V and J genes are TRBV24-1 and TRBJ2-2; 7 bases align to TRBD2. V dropped 9 bases and J dropped 4; count of bases not matched to a gene: 7. There are 14 residues in the CDR3. Looked up from germline, CDR1 is KGHDR and CDR2 is SFDVKD. The CDR3 bases are TGTGCCACCCAAGAGGCTAGCGGCACCGGGGAGCTGTTTTTT. It translates to CATQEASGTGELFF.

This CDR3 is CASSFGSWHTEAFF. CDR3 sequence (DNA): TGTGCCAGCAGCTTTGGCTCCTGGCACACTGAAGCTTTCTTT. The chain uses TRBV11-2 and TRBJ1-1, with unresolved D. This CDR3 is built from 14 residues. Trimming took 3 bases from V and 3 from J, leaving 11 bases between them. Germline CDR1 and CDR2: SGHAT and FQNNGV. The complete variable domain, with remaining parts taken from reference TRBV11-2 and TRBJ1-1, reads EAGVAQSPRYKIIEKRQSVAFWCNPISGHATLYWYQQILGQGPKLLIQFQNNGVVDDSQLPKDRFSAERLKGVDSTLKIQPAKLEDSAVYLCASSFGSWHTEAFFGQGTRLTVV.

CDR3 in DNA: TGTGCCAGCAGTGAATTTCGACAGGGTTTTTACGATGGCTACACCTTC. Translated, it gives CASSEFRQGFYDGYTF. The V call is TRBV28, the J call TRBJ1-2; TRBD1 aligns across 7 bases. The J segment lost 6 bases and the V segment lost 5 bases, leaving 15 bases of the junction unmatched. This CDR3 spans 16 amino acids. Germline CDR1 and CDR2: MDHEN and SYDVKM.

The CDR3 nucleotides are TGTGCCAGCAGCAAGAGGACTAGCGGACAAGAGACCCAGTACTTC. Translating gives CASSKRTSGQETQYF. The V and J genes are TRBV11-1 and TRBJ2-5, with TRBD2 matching over 10 bases. The CDR3 covers 15 residues. Germline V gives CDR1 SGHAT, CDR2 FQDESV (reference sequence). J was trimmed by 2 bases and V by 5 bases; bases with no gene match: 5.

This chain uses TRBV7-9 with TRBJ2-5; TRBD2 aligns across 8 bases. The CDR3 is 15 residues long. The germline gives CDR1 SEHNR, CDR2 FQNEAQ (reference sequence). The junction had 6 bases not matched to a gene; V was cut back by 4 bases and J by 2 bases. CDR3 protein: CASSSQAGEQETQYF. The DNA for the CDR3 is TGTGCCAGCAGCTCTCAAGCGGGAGAGCAAGAGACCCAGTACTTC. The whole variable domain, remainder taken from reference TRBV7-9 and TRBJ2-5, is DTGVSQNPRHKITKRGQNVTFRCDPISEHNRLYWYRQTLGQGPEFLTYFQNEAQLEKSRLLSDRFSAERPKGSFSTLEIQRTEQGDSAMYLCASSSQAGEQETQYFGPGTRLLVL.

As DNA, the CDR3 is TGTGCCATCAGTGAGTCGAAATTTGCGGGACAGGGGGCTAAAAGTCATGGCTACACCTTC. This encodes CAISESKFAGQGAKSHGYTF. This rearrangement joins TRBV10-3 to TRBJ1-2; 12 bases fit TRBD1. Unmatched junction bases numbered 17, after V lost 0 bases and J lost 6 bases. The V gene's germline CDR1 is ENHRY and CDR2 SYGVKD. The CDR3 spans 20 residues.

This clonotype was found a few times. This rearrangement joins TRBV27 to TRBJ1-6; no clear D. Germline V gives CDR1 MNHEY, CDR2 SMNVEV (reference sequence). The V and J ends lost 6 bases and 5 bases respectively, with 17 bases between them. This CDR3 spans 16 amino acids. Here the CDR3 reads CASRRAAGVNNSPLHF. For the CDR3, the DNA is TGTGCCAGCAGACGGGCGGCCGGGGTGAATAATTCACCCCTCCACTTT.

This chain uses TRBV7-9 with TRBJ2-1, with D hard to call. Trimming left V 1 base short and J 10 bases short, with 8 bases between. The germline V gene has CDR1 SEHNR and CDR2 FQNEAQ (reference sequence). The CDR3 consists of 12 residues. The CDR3 DNA follows: TGTGCCAGCAGCTTAGTATACGAAGAGCAGTTCTTC. Protein product: CASSLVYEEQFF.

The chain uses TRBV20-1 and TRBJ2-1; 8 bases agree with TRBD2. The V gene's germline CDR1 is DFQATT and CDR2 SNEGSKA (reference sequence). V shed 0 bases, J shed 4 bases, and the junction held 8 bases outside the gene matches. This CDR3 comprises 16 residues. CDR3 sequence reads: CSARDLSGTEYNEQFF. The DNA of the CDR3 is TGCAGTGCTAGAGATCTTAGCGGGACTGAATACAATGAGCAGTTCTTC.